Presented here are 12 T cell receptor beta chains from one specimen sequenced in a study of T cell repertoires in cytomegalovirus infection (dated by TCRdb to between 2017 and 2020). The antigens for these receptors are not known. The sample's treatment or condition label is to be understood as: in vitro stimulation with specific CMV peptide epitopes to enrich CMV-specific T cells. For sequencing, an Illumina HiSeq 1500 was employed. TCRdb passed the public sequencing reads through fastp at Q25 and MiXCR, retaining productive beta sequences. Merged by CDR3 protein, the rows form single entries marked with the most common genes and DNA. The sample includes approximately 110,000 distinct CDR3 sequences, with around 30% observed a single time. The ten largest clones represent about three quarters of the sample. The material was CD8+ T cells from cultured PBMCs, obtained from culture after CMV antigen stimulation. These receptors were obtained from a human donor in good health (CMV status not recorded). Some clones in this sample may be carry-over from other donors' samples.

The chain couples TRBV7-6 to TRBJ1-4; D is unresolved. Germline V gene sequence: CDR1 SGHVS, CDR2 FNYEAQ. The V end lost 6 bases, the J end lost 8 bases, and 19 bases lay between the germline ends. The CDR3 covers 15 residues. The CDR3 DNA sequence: TGTGCCAGCAGTCCCGCGTGGGGAATGGGCGAAAAACTGTTTTTT. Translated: CASSPAWGMGEKLFF.

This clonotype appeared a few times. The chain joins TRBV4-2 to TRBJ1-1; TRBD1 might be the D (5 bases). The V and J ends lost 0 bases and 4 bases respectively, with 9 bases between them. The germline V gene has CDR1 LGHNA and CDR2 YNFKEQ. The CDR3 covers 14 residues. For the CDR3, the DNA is TGTGCCAGCAGCCAAGAGGGGGTGGTCACTGAAGCTTTCTTT. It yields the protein CASSQEGVVTEAFF.

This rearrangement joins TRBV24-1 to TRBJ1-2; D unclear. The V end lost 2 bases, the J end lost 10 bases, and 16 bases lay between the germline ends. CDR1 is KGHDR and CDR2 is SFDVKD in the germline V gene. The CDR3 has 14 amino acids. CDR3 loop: CATSDSGSGLDYTF. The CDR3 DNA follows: TGTGCCACCAGTGATTCCGGGAGCGGCCTCGACTACACCTTC.

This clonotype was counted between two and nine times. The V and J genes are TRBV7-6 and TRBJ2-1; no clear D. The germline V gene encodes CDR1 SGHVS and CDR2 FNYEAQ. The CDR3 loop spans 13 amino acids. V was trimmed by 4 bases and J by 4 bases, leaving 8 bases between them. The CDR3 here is CASSSGYYNEQFF. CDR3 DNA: TGTGCCAGCAGCTCCGGGTATTACAATGAGCAGTTCTTC.

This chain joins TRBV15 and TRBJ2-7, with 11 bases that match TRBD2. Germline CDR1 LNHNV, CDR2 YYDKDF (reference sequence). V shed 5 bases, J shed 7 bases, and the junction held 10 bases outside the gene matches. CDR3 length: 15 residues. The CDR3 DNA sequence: TGTGCCACCAGCGGCTCGACTAGCGGGGCAACAGAGCAGTACTTC. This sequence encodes CATSGSTSGATEQYF.

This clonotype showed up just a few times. The CDR3 nucleotides read TGTGCCAGCAGTTTGGCAGGGAAGGCAGATACGCAGTATTTT. Protein sequence: CASSLAGKADTQYF. The V call is TRBV12-3 or TRBV12-4, the J call TRBJ2-3, with D tentatively TRBD1 (5 bases). The CDR3 totals 14 residues. Trimming cost V 3 bases and J 4 bases, with 11 bases left between them.

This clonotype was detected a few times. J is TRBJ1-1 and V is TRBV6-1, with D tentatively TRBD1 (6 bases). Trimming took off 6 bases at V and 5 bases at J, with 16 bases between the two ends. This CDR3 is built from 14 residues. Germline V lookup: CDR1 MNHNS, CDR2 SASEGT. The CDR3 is CASSEGGGRTEAFF. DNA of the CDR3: TGTGCCAGCAGCGAGGGGGGAGGGAGGACTGAAGCTTTCTTT.

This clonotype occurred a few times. CDR3 DNA: TGTGCCAGCAGCCGACAGGGAGTAGACACTGAAGCTTTCTTT. As protein: CASSRQGVDTEAFF. The V and J genes are TRBV12-3 or TRBV12-4 and TRBJ1-1; 7 bases are a match to TRBD1. J lost 3 bases, V lost 6 bases, and 7 bases had no gene match. The CDR3 has 14 amino acids.

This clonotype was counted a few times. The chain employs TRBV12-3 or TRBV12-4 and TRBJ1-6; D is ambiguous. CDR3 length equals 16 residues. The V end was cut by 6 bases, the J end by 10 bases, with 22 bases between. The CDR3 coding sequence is TGTGCCAGCAGAGAAGGCCACTCCCGTATTAAATCACCCCTCCACTTT. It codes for CASREGHSRIKSPLHF.

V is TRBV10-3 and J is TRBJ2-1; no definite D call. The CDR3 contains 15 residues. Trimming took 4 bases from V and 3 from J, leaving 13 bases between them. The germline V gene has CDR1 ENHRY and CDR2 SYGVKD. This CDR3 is CAISGGGTLYNEQFF. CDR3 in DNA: TGTGCCATCAGTGGAGGCGGAACCCTCTACAATGAGCAGTTCTTC.

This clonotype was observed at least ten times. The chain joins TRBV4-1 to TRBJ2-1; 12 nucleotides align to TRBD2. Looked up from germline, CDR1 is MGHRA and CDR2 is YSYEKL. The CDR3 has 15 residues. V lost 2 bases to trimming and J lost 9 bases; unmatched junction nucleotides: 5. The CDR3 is CASSQLAGGRSEQFF. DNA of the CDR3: TGCGCCAGCAGCCAACTAGCGGGGGGGCGTTCTGAGCAGTTCTTC.

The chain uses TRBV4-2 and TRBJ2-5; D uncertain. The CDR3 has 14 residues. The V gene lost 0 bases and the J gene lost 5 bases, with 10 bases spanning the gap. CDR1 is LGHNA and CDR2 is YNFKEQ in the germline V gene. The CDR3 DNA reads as TGTGCCAGCAGCCAAGACTATAATCTGGAGACCCAGTACTTC. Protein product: CASSQDYNLETQYF.